This T cell receptor (beta chain) stems from a study of PD-L1 blockade in urothelial cancer. Overall study results and limits: Blood TCR clonality below the median before treatment was a predictor of better survival.

In its sample, this clone was seen a few times. Antigen: not known. Generated by immunoSEQ multiplex PCR, the TCRdb table keeps only in-frame clones and is missing some. Of under 35,000 clones listed, 87% are singletons. This CDR3 comprises 18 residues. The germline V gene encodes CDR1 LGHNA and CDR2 YSLEER. V dropped 0 bases and J dropped 0; count of bases not matched to a gene: 6. The sample was PBMCs, taken around atezolizumab (anti-PD-L1) treatment. This receptor was taken from a man aged 50 or older with urothelial cancer. The gene calls are TRBV4-3 and TRBJ2-3; 10 bases match TRBD2. Here the CDR3 reads CASSQEPSGGTSTDTQYF. The CDR3 DNA reads as TGCGCCAGCAGCCAAGAACCTAGCGGGGGAACTAGCACAGATACGCAGTATTTT.